One and the same sample provided the 11 T cell receptor beta chains below, sequenced in a study of CD8+CD57+ T cells in acquired aplastic anemia. Genomic DNA served as template for TCR beta VDJ and CDR3 profiling. In TCRdb, the reads were re-called with MiXCR into one record per CDR3 protein. The data show around 400,000 distinct CDR3 sequences, just under 70% seen once. The specimen sequenced was sorted CD4+, CD8+, or CD8+CD57+ T cells (not recorded which) from PBMCs. These receptors were taken from a human donor in good health, serving as a control.

As to this clonotype: Because it lacks the conserved phenylalanine or tryptophan at the end, this CDR3 is likely a read error. It is unclear where the CDR3 begins or ends on the DNA, so no DNA is shown, and the CDR3 is as TCRdb lists it. This chain links TRBV2 with TRBJ1-5; TRBD1, as called in the table, went unchecked against the DNA. Germline V gene sequence: CDR1 SNHLY, CDR2 FYNNEI. The CDR3 comprises 15 residues, both ends counted. The CDR3 region is CASSSRTGEGRLEQY.

This chain links TRBV12-3 or TRBV12-4 with TRBJ1-4; D remains unclear. The CDR3 totals 14 residues. V was pared by 6 bases and J by 5 bases, with 13 bases between. This CDR3 reads CASSPSRVNEKLFF. The DNA for the CDR3 is TGTGCCAGCAGCCCAAGTAGGGTAAATGAAAAACTGTTTTTT.

J is TRBJ2-3 and V is TRBV19; 8 nucleotides agree with TRBD1. The CDR3 consists of 15 residues. Germline trimming cut 3 bases from V and 2 bases from J; bases unmatched to any gene: 4. Germline V gene lookup returns CDR1 LNHDA and CDR2 SQIVND (reference sequence). The CDR3 loop is CASSIRDRNTDTQYF. Written as DNA, the CDR3 is TGTGCCAGTAGTATCCGGGACAGGAACACAGATACGCAGTATTTT.

Note on this clonotype: One end of the junction fails to match germline, which may point to a read error. The genes are TRBV11-2 and TRBJ2-5, with unresolved D. Germline CDR1 reads SGHAT; CDR2 reads FQNNGV. The CDR3 is 13 residues long. CDR3 DNA sequence: TGTGCCAGCGGCTTTAGTAATCAAGAGGCCCAGTACTTC. Protein: CASGFSNQEAQYF.

At least ten counts were recorded for this clonotype. The chain is built from TRBV14 and TRBJ2-1; 7 bases match TRBD2. Looked up from germline, CDR1 is SGHDN and CDR2 is FVKESK. The CDR3 is made up of 16 amino acids. The V gene end was trimmed by 4 bases and the J gene end by 8 bases; junction bases not matched to a gene: 14. CDR3 in DNA: TGTGCCAGCAGCCCGATTGGGGGGGGGGTGATCGATGAGCAGTTCTTC. As protein: CASSPIGGGVIDEQFF.

This clonotype was observed once. At one end, the junction sequence differs from germline, possibly due to a read error. The chain employs TRBV5-1 and TRBJ2-7; D gene ambiguous. The CDR3 has 15 residues. Germline assignment: CDR1 SGHRS and CDR2 YFSETQ. Here the CDR3 DNA reads TGTGCCAGCAGCTTCATGCCTACTTCACAATACGAGCAGTACTTC. Protein product: CASSFMPTSQYEQYF.

This clonotype has a handful of counts. A read error may explain this, as a much larger clone is one base away. For the CDR3, the DNA is TGTGCCTGGGGAGGGGAAAGTGAGCAGTTCTTC. Residues: CAWGGESEQFF. This chain uses TRBV30 with TRBJ2-1; a possible D gene is TRBD2 (6 bases). The V end lost 5 bases, the J end lost 9 bases, and 11 bases lay between the germline ends. CDR3 length: 11 residues. CDR1 is GTSNPN, CDR2 SVGIG, per germline (reference sequence).

The table lists this clonotype with a few counts. This chain uses TRBV5-6 with TRBJ2-1; 10 positions match TRBD2. Germline values: CDR1 SGHDT, CDR2 YYEEEE. This CDR3 comprises 18 residues. V shed 0 bases and J 2 bases; nucleotides not matched to a gene: 8. The CDR3 nucleotides are TGTGCCAGCAGCTTGGACCAAAATAGCGGGGGGCCCTACAATGAGCAGTTCTTC. Translating gives CASSLDQNSGGPYNEQFF.

This chain connects TRBV20-1 to TRBJ1-6, with a weak D call TRBD1 (6 bases). The V gene lost 3 bases and the J gene lost 14 bases, with 17 bases spanning the gap. The length of the CDR3 is 13 residues. Germline lookup yields CDR1 DFQATT and CDR2 SNEGSKA (reference sequence). In nucleotides, the CDR3 is TGCAGTGCTAGGTATGGGGGCACCTCCGCCCTCCACTTT. Translation: CSARYGGTSALHF.

This clonotype was counted at least ten times. The rearrangement links TRBV6-1 to TRBJ1-1; no clear D. The CDR3 covers 17 residues. The germline V gene has CDR1 MNHNS and CDR2 SASEGT. V lost 1 base to trimming and J lost 2 bases, with 17 bases between them. CDR3 sequence reads: CASSEDAAGPFNTEAFF. As DNA, the CDR3 is TGTGCCAGCAGTGAAGACGCGGCAGGCCCGTTTAACACTGAAGCTTTCTTT.

This clonotype appeared many times. This rearrangement joins TRBV2 to TRBJ1-3; D perhaps matches TRBD1 (5 bases). The CDR3 sequence is 13 residues long. V lost 6 bases and J 1 base, leaving 7 bases between the germline ends. Germline CDR1 SNHLY, CDR2 FYNNEI. Here the CDR3 DNA reads TGTGCCAGCAGGGGGGTGTCTGGAAACACCATATATTTT. Translation: CASRGVSGNTIYF.